This entry lists 21 T cell receptor beta chains sequenced from one sample in a study of blood T cell repertoires in COVID-19 (dated by TCRdb to between 2020 and 2021). The protocol used for the library was the immunoSEQ multiplex PCR assay. The source is immuneACCESS, and TCRdb retained only in-frame sequences with V and J called. Part of the clones is not carried over; for the studies checked, unresolved V genes explain less than half of this, and the remainder is unexplained. In all, the sample holds some 170,000 clones, and over 80% of those were seen once. 1.6% of the sample is in the top ten clones. The sample was peripheral blood. The receptor source for this set is a woman in her fifties or sixties with acute or convalescent COVID-19.

The V and J genes are TRBV29-1 and TRBJ2-7; 11 bases align to TRBD1. This CDR3 is 12 amino acids long. In germline, CDR1 is SQVTM, CDR2 ANQGSEA. The J segment lost 4 bases and the V segment lost 6 bases, leaving 2 bases of the junction unmatched. The CDR3 reads CSVGTGGYEQYF. CDR3 in DNA: TGCAGCGTCGGGACAGGGGGGTACGAGCAGTACTTC.

J is TRBJ1-6 and V is TRBV5-6; D gene uncertain. Germline CDR1 SGHDT, CDR2 YYEEEE. The CDR3 covers 12 residues. The V and J ends lost 3 bases and 6 bases respectively, with 4 bases between them. Here the CDR3 reads CASSSFNSPLHF. For the CDR3, the DNA is TGTGCCAGCAGCTCATTTAATTCACCCCTCCACTTT.

The chain joins TRBV2 to TRBJ2-1, with TRBD2 matching 16 bases. The CDR3 spans 16 residues. The ends lost 6 bases at V and 9 bases at J; junction bases unmatched: 8. Germline CDR1 reads SNHLY; CDR2 reads FYNNEI. In nucleotides, the CDR3 is TGTGCCAGCAGCGAGACCGGGACTAGCGGGAGGGTTGAGCAGTTCTTC. Its protein product is CASSETGTSGRVEQFF.

Comment on this clone: Other DNA sequences within the sample encode an identical CDR3. The rearrangement uses TRBV5-1 and TRBJ2-2; TRBD1 matches 8 bases. Per germline, CDR1 SGHRS and CDR2 YFSETQ. The CDR3 contains 14 residues. V dropped 4 bases and J dropped 4; count of bases not matched to a gene: 3. CDR3 nucleotides: TGCGCCAGCAGCCTGGACAGGGCCACCGGGGAGCTGTTTTTT. It is translated as CASSLDRATGELFF.

V gene TRBV19 combines with J gene TRBJ1-2, with 8 bases fitting TRBD1. V shed 5 bases, J shed 2 bases, and the junction held 10 bases outside the gene matches. Germline CDR1 reads LNHDA; CDR2 reads SQIVND (reference sequence). The CDR3 consists of 16 residues. DNA of the CDR3: TGTGCCAGTAGTTCCCGACAGGGACAGGCAAACTATGGCTACACCTTC. Its translation: CASSSRQGQANYGYTF.

The CDR3 sequence is CASSFAGGLEQYF. CDR3 nucleotide sequence: TGTGCCAGCAGTTTCGCCGGAGGGCTCGAGCAGTACTTC. The J gene is TRBJ2-7, the V gene TRBV6-5, with D tentatively TRBD2 (6 bases). The CDR3 is 13 residues long. CDR1 MNHEY and CDR2 SVGAGI come from the germline V gene. The V end lost 4 bases, the J end lost 6 bases, and 13 bases lay between the germline ends.

This chain links TRBV6-6 with TRBJ2-7; 7 bases fit TRBD1. This CDR3 has 13 residues. V shed 4 bases and J 3 bases; nucleotides not matched to a gene: 3. Per the germline V gene, CDR1 is MNHNY and CDR2 is SVGAGI (reference sequence). The CDR3 DNA is TGTGCCAGCAGTTTGCCAGGGGGCTACGAGCAGTACTTC. It codes for CASSLPGGYEQYF.

CDR3: CASSQDWHQNYGYTF. Written as DNA, the CDR3 is TGCGCCAGCAGCCAAGATTGGCACCAGAACTATGGCTACACCTTC. This chain links TRBV4-3 with TRBJ1-2; the D is unclear. The V gene lost 0 bases and the J gene lost 2 bases, with 10 bases spanning the gap. The germline V gene has CDR1 LGHNA and CDR2 YSLEER. The CDR3 loop spans 15 amino acids.

This chain links TRBV27 with TRBJ1-1, with TRBD1 as a possible D gene (6 bases). Germline-derived CDR1 and CDR2 are MNHEY and SMNVEV (reference sequence). V was trimmed by 5 bases and J by 5 bases, leaving 15 bases between them. The CDR3 contains 14 residues. The CDR3, as DNA: TGTGCCAGCAGTCGGGACACCGGAGTAACTGAAGCTTTCTTT. The encoded protein is CASSRDTGVTEAFF.

The genes are TRBV5-4 and TRBJ2-1; 13 nucleotides match TRBD2. V was pared by 4 bases and J by 6 bases, with 4 bases of the junction left unmatched. The CDR3 sequence is 15 residues long. Germline loops: CDR1 SGHNT, CDR2 YYREEE (reference sequence). The DNA of the CDR3 is TGTGCCAGCAGCCGGACTAGCGGGAGCCCCAATGAGCAGTTCTTC. Translated: CASSRTSGSPNEQFF. The full variable domain, rest sourced from reference TRBV5-4 and TRBJ2-1, is ETGVTQSPTHLIKTRGQQVTLRCSSQSGHNTVSWYQQALGQGPQFIFQYYREEENGRGNFPPRFSGLQFPNYSSELNVNALELDDSALYLCASSRTSGSPNEQFFGPGTRLTVL.

The chain employs TRBV19 and TRBJ2-1; 11 nucleotides agree with TRBD1. Germline loops: CDR1 LNHDA, CDR2 SQIVND (reference sequence). This CDR3 has 12 residues. V lost 4 bases and J lost 14; bases outside the gene matches: 4. CDR3 amino acids: CASSTRDRGKFF. In nucleotides, the CDR3 is TGTGCCAGTAGTACCAGGGACAGGGGGAAGTTCTTC.

The gene calls are TRBV5-6 and TRBJ1-3, with 7 bases matching TRBD1. Trimming at V came to 5 bases and at J to 1 base, leaving 12 bases not matched to a gene. The CDR3 extends over 17 amino acids. Germline V lookup: CDR1 SGHDT, CDR2 YYEEEE. In DNA, the CDR3 is TGTGCCAGCAGTTTTTTGGACAGGATATTATCTGGAAACACCATATATTTT. This encodes CASSFLDRILSGNTIYF.

This chain joins TRBV6-6 and TRBJ2-2; D unresolved. Between the trimmed V and J ends, which lost 7 bases and 7 bases, there was a span of 7 bases. Germline V gene lookup returns CDR1 MNHNY and CDR2 SVGAGI (reference sequence). This CDR3 spans 11 amino acids. CDR3 sequence: CASNSDGELFF. The DNA for the CDR3 is TGTGCCAGCAACTCTGACGGGGAGCTGTTTTTT.

The chain carries TRBV12-5 and TRBJ1-5; perhaps TRBD1 as D (6 bases). The CDR3 contains 15 residues. The ends were cut back, 7 bases at V and 2 bases at J, with 15 bases in the middle. CDR1 LGHNT and CDR2 FRNRAP come from the germline V gene. CDR3: CASVNQGLGNQPQHF. Written as DNA, the CDR3 is TGTGCTAGTGTAAACCAGGGGCTGGGCAATCAGCCCCAGCATTTT.

The chain employs TRBV29-1 and TRBJ2-7, with TRBD2 as a possible D gene (5 bases). The CDR3 covers 14 residues. Trimming left V 7 bases short and J 0 bases short, with 16 bases between. Germline assignment: CDR1 SQVTM and CDR2 ANQGSEA. The CDR3 nucleotides read TGCAGCGCGGGTGAGGGAGTCCTCTCCTACGAGCAGTACTTC. It translates to CSAGEGVLSYEQYF.

The V call is TRBV7-2, the J call TRBJ2-3; D possibly corresponds to TRBD1 (6 bases). The V end was cut by 8 bases, the J end by 7 bases, with 16 bases between. The CDR3 spans 13 residues. Per germline, CDR1 SGHTA and CDR2 FQGNSA. CDR3: CASGDTNLNTQYF. CDR3 DNA: TGTGCCAGCGGGGACACGAACCTAAATACGCAGTATTTT.

The table lists this clone with a count of one. This sequence joins TRBV12-3 or TRBV12-4 and TRBJ2-2; no definite D call. The length of the CDR3 is 13 residues. Trimming took 5 bases from V and 2 from J, leaving 6 bases between them. CDR3 sequence (DNA): TGTGCCAGCAGTGTCAGTAACACCGGGGAGCTGTTTTTT. Protein sequence: CASSVSNTGELFF.

The chain has TRBV6-2 or TRBV6-3 and TRBJ2-7; 11 bases line up with TRBD2. Per the germline V gene, CDR1 is MNHEY and CDR2 is SVGEGT. CDR3 length: 16 amino acids. V gave up 3 bases and J gave up 0 bases; unmatched junction bases: 4. The CDR3 region has the DNA TGTGCCAGCAGTTATTCCGGGACTAGCGGCTCCTACGAGCAGTACTTC. Translated, it gives CASSYSGTSGSYEQYF.

The J gene is TRBJ2-5, the V gene TRBV7-9, with TRBD2 identical over 11 bases. CDR1 SEHNR and CDR2 FQNEAQ come from the germline V gene (reference sequence). V was pared by 5 bases and J by 2 bases, with 4 bases of the junction left unmatched. The CDR3 length is 15 residues. The CDR3 sequence: CASSLASGRQETQYF. The CDR3 DNA sequence: TGTGCCAGCAGCCTCGCTAGCGGGAGGCAAGAGACCCAGTACTTC.

The chain links TRBV13 to TRBJ2-3; a possible D gene is TRBD1 (6 bases). With 2 bases removed from V and 6 bases from J, the gap between germline ends came to 12 bases. Germline V gene sequence: CDR1 PRHDT, CDR2 FYEKMQ (reference sequence). CDR3 size: 14 residues. The CDR3 DNA follows: TGTGCCAGCAGCTTAATGAGGGGGTTGGATACGCAGTATTTT. It codes for CASSLMRGLDTQYF.

This clone turned up a few times. This chain joins TRBV7-9 and TRBJ1-5; tentative D call: TRBD1 (6 bases). The CDR3 covers 14 residues. CDR1 is SEHNR and CDR2 is FQNEAQ in the germline V gene (reference sequence). The germline V and J ends were trimmed by 4 bases and 1 base, with 8 bases remaining between them. The CDR3 nucleotides are TGTGCCAGCAGCTACCAGGGGAGCAATCAGCCCCAGCATTTT. Translated: CASSYQGSNQPQHF.